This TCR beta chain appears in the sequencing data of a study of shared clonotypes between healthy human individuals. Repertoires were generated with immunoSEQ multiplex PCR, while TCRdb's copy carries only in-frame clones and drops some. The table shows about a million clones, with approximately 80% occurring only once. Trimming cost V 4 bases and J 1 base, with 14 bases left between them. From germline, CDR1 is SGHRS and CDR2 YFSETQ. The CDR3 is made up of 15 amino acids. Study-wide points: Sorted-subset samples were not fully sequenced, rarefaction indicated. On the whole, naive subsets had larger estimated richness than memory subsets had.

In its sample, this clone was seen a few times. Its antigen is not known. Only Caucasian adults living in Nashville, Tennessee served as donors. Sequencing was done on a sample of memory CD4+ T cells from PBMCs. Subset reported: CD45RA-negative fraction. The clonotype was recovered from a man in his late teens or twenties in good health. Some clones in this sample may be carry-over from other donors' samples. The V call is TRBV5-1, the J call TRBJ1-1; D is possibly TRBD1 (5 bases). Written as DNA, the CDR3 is TGCGCCAGCAGCCCGTACGGGGGGGAGAACACTGAAGCTTTCTTT. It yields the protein CASSPYGGENTEAFF.